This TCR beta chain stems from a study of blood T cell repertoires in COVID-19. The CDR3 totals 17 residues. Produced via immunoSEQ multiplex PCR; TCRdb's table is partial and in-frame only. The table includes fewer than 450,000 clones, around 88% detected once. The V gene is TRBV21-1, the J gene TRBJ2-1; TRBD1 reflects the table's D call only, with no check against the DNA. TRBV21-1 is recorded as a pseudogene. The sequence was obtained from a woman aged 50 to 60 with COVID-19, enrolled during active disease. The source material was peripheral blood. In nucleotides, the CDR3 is TGTGCCAGCAGCAAATTAGGTGAGACAGGTTCCTACAATGAGCAGTTCTTC. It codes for CASSKLGETGSYNEQFF.